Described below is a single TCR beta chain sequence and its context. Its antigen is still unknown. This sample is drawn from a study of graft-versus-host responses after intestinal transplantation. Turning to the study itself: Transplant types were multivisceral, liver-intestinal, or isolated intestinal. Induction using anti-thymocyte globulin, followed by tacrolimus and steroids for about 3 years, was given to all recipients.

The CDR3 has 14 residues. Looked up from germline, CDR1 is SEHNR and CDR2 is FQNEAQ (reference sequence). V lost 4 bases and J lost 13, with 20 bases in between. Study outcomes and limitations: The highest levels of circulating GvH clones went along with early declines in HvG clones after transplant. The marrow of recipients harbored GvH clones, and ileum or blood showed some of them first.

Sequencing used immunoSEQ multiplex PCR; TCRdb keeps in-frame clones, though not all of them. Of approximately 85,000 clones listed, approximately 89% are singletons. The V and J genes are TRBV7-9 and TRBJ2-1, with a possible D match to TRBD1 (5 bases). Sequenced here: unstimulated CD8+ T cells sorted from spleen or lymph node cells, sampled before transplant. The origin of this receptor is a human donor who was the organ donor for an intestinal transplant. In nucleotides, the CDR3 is TGTGCCAGCAGCTATGACCTGAGACAGTCAATACAGTTCTTC. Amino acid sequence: CASSYDLRQSIQFF.